This T cell receptor (beta chain) was identified during a study of blood T cell repertoires in COVID-19. Overall study context: Both acute and convalescent COVID-19 samples were obtained from the United States, Italy and Spain. From T cells, B-cell-depleted T cells, or PBMCs came the material, which was cDNA or gDNA.

Trimming removed 0 bases at V and 8 bases at J, with 11 bases between. The CDR3 is 12 residues long. The V gene's germline CDR1 is GTSNPN and CDR2 SVGIG (reference sequence). Cohorts were determined from participant-reported clinical history. Exposed enrollees encountered a COVID-19 case at some point within 2 weeks before study entry. Generated by immunoSEQ multiplex PCR, the TCRdb table keeps only in-frame clones and is missing some. The sample contains approximately 250,000 clones, 80% to 90% of which appear only once. V is TRBV30 and J is TRBJ2-7; D is ambiguous. The TCR sequence derives from a woman between 40 and 55 years old who had been exposed to COVID-19. Material: PBMCs or T cells enriched from blood (not recorded which). This CDR3 reads CAWSVQAGKQYF. The CDR3 nucleotides read TGTGCCTGGAGTGTACAAGCAGGAAAGCAGTACTTC.